The 8 T cell receptor beta chains reported below all come from one sample, sequenced in a study of shared clonotypes between healthy human individuals. Clones were read by immunoSEQ multiplex PCR, and TCRdb kept only the in-frame ones, dropping some. Seen here are 2,100,000 or so clones, approximately 96% observed once, and the top ten hold over 0.1%. What was sequenced was naive CD4+ T cells sorted from blood. As to subset: CD45RA+ positively selected. Source of these receptors: a man between 18 and 29 years old in good health.

The chain has TRBV5-1 and TRBJ2-4; D is ambiguous. V was pared by 0 bases and J by 5 bases, with 3 bases between. The CDR3 is made up of 12 amino acids. CDR1 and CDR2 (germline): SGHRS, YFSETQ. In DNA, the CDR3 is TGCGCCAGCAGCTTGGTTGAAAACATTCAGTACTTC. It encodes CASSLVENIQYF.

With regard to this clone: Other nucleotide sequences in the sample specify the same CDR3. This chain joins TRBV4-2 and TRBJ2-5; D gene ambiguous. The CDR3 contains 14 residues. V lost 1 base and J lost 3, with 9 bases in between. The germline V gene encodes CDR1 LGHNA and CDR2 YNFKEQ. The CDR3 region has the DNA TGTGCCAGCAGCCAAGGAGGCAGCGAAGAGACCCAGTACTTC. It translates to CASSQGGSEETQYF.

As DNA, the CDR3 is TGTGCCAGCAGTGGGGTCCCTGGAGCGGGGAGGAACACCGGGGAGCTGTTTTTT. The encoded protein is CASSGVPGAGRNTGELFF. The chain uses TRBV6-1 and TRBJ2-2; the match to TRBD2 covers 7 bases. Germline V gene data show CDR1 as MNHNS and CDR2 as SASEGT. There are 18 residues in the CDR3. V was pared by 4 bases and J by 1 base, with 12 bases of the junction left unmatched.

V and J are TRBV6-1 and TRBJ2-7, with 7 bases fitting TRBD1. The junction had 13 bases not matched to a gene; V was cut back by 9 bases and J by 11 bases. The CDR3 is 12 amino acids. CDR1 and CDR2 from the germline V gene are MNHNS and SASEGT. The CDR3 DNA sequence: TGTGCCAGTTTACAGGGGAATCTTGGGAAGTACTTC. Translation: CASLQGNLGKYF.

The chain is built from TRBV6-5 and TRBJ2-5; D not certain. The CDR3 is made up of 12 amino acids. V lost 2 bases, J lost 4 bases, and 5 bases lay in between. From germline, CDR1 is MNHEY and CDR2 SVGAGI. CDR3 nucleotides: TGTGCCAGCAGTTACGTTACAGAGACCCAGTACTTC. Translated: CASSYVTETQYF.

The V gene is TRBV5-1, the J gene TRBJ1-3; TRBD1 agrees at 8 bases. The CDR3 extends over 14 amino acids. The trim removed 4 bases at V and 4 bases at J, leaving 4 bases unmatched. Per the germline V gene, CDR1 is SGHRS and CDR2 is YFSETQ. Here the CDR3 reads CASSPTGVGNTIYF. DNA of the CDR3: TGCGCCAGCAGCCCGACAGGGGTCGGAAACACCATATATTTT.

This chain connects TRBV19 to TRBJ2-2; tentatively, D is TRBD2 (5 bases). V shed 2 bases and J shed 7 bases, with 8 bases lying between them. This CDR3 contains 13 residues. Germline lookup yields CDR1 LNHDA and CDR2 SQIVND (reference sequence). The CDR3 nucleotides are TGTGCCAGTAGTATAAGAGGAGGCGGGGAGCTGTTTTTT. This sequence encodes CASSIRGGGELFF.

This chain links TRBV5-1 with TRBJ1-1; D might be TRBD1 (5 bases). V lost 2 bases, J lost 1 base, and 12 bases lay in between. CDR3 size: 15 residues. Germline assignment: CDR1 SGHRS and CDR2 YFSETQ. CDR3 bases: TGCGCCAGCAGCTTATCCGGGGGTTGGAACACTGAAGCTTTCTTT. It is translated as CASSLSGGWNTEAFF.